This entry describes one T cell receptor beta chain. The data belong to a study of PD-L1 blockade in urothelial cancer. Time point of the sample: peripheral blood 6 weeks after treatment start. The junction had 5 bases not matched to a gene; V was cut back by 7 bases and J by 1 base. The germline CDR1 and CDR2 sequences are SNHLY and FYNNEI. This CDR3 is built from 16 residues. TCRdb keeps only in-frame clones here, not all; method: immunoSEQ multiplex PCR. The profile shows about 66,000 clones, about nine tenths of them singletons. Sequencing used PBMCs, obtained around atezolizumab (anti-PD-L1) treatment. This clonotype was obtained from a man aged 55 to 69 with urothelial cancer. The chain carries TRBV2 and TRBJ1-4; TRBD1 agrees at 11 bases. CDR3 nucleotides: TGTGCCAGCATTAAGGACAGGGGGCGAACTAATGAAAAACTGTTTTTT. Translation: CASIKDRGRTNEKLFF.